These 17 T cell receptor beta chains were sequenced from one sample in a study of blood T cell repertoires in COVID-19. Using immunoSEQ multiplex PCR, the repertoire was profiled, and TCRdb retains in-frame clones only, with some absent. The profile covers 120,000 or so clones, with about 80% appearing a single time and 10% to 15% taken by the ten largest. Material for sequencing was peripheral blood. These receptors all stem from a man aged 55-75 years with acute or convalescent COVID-19.

This sequence joins TRBV5-4 and TRBJ1-3, with D maybe TRBD1 (5 bases). Trimming pared 2 bases from V and 0 bases from J, leaving 18 bases between. The CDR3 length is 18 residues. Germline CDR1 SGHNT, CDR2 YYREEE (reference sequence). This CDR3 is CASSLGAEAAVSGNTIYF. In DNA form, the CDR3 reads TGTGCCAGCAGCTTAGGGGCCGAGGCGGCTGTCTCTGGAAACACCATATATTTT.

With respect to this clone: Within the sample, other DNA sequences also encode this same CDR3. V and J are TRBV18 and TRBJ2-3; 10 bases fit TRBD2. Germline V gene data show CDR1 as KGHSH and CDR2 as LQKENI. V trimming: 2 bases; J trimming: 2 bases; junction bases outside the gene matches: 1. The CDR3 extends over 15 amino acids. CDR3 in DNA: TGTGCCAGCTCACCAGGACTAGCGGCCACAGATACGCAGTATTTT. It yields the protein CASSPGLAATDTQYF.

This sequence joins TRBV6-1 and TRBJ1-2; D gene ambiguous. The germline CDR1 and CDR2 sequences are MNHNS and SASEGT. The CDR3 has 14 residues. V was shortened by 0 bases and J by 2 bases, with 7 bases between the two germline ends. The CDR3, as DNA: TGTGCCAGCAGTGAAGCCACTGTGAACTATGGCTACACCTTC. Amino acid sequence: CASSEATVNYGYTF.

The chain has TRBV7-3 and TRBJ1-1; 10 positions agree with TRBD1. Per the germline V gene, CDR1 is SGHTA and CDR2 is FQGTGA. With 2 bases clipped from V and 1 base from J, the junction kept 4 bases outside the gene matches. The CDR3 spans 16 residues. The CDR3 reads CASSLSRDRGNTEAFF. The DNA of the CDR3 is TGTGCCAGCAGCTTATCCCGGGACAGGGGGAACACTGAAGCTTTCTTT.

The chain recombines TRBV6-5 with TRBJ2-5; D is perhaps TRBD1 (6 bases). Germline CDR1 and CDR2: MNHEY and SVGAGI. V dropped 6 bases and J dropped 2 bases, with 16 bases sitting between them. The CDR3 has 15 residues. The CDR3 here is CASRSPAQGQETQYF. For the CDR3, the DNA is TGTGCCAGCAGATCCCCGGCCCAGGGGCAAGAGACCCAGTACTTC.

The chain joins TRBV30 to TRBJ1-6, with 8 bases that match TRBD1. The germline gives CDR1 GTSNPN, CDR2 SVGIG (reference sequence). CDR3 length: 17 amino acids. Trimming cost V 0 bases and J 5 bases; bases outside gene matches: 9. DNA of the CDR3: TGTGCCTGGAGTGTACTAGTTGGGACAGGTAATAATTCACCCCTCCACTTT. This sequence encodes CAWSVLVGTGNNSPLHF. Combining the CDR3 with reference TRBV30 and TRBJ1-6 gives the whole variable domain SQTIHQWPATLVQPVGSPLSLECTVEGTSNPNLYWYRQAAGRGLQLLFYSVGIGQISSEVPQNLSASRPQDRQFILSSKKLLLSDSGFYLCAWSVLVGTGNNSPLHFGNGTRLTVT.

The genes are TRBV28 and TRBJ2-7; TRBD1 might be the D (5 bases). Trimming left V 7 bases short and J 1 base short, with 17 bases between. Germline CDR1 and CDR2: MDHEN and SYDVKM. The CDR3 has 15 amino acids. Here the CDR3 reads CASIPDGHGSYEQYF. CDR3 sequence (DNA): TGTGCCAGCATTCCGGACGGACATGGATCCTACGAGCAGTACTTC.

Written as DNA, the CDR3 is TGTGCCAGCAGTCGACTCAGACAGCCTCCCGATACGCAGTATTTT. Its protein is CASSRLRQPPDTQYF. The V call is TRBV27, the J call TRBJ2-3; TRBD1 is a possible D gene (5 bases). The CDR3 has 15 residues. In germline, CDR1 is MNHEY, CDR2 SMNVEV (reference sequence). Trimming shortened V by 5 bases and J by 6 bases, and 18 bases separated the two germline ends.

The chain is built from TRBV29-1 and TRBJ2-3; TRBD1 might be the D (5 bases). This CDR3 contains 13 residues. Germline-derived CDR1 and CDR2 are SQVTM and ANQGSEA. Trimming shortened V by 5 bases and J by 2 bases, and 11 bases separated the two germline ends. Here the CDR3 reads CSVNQGITDTQYF. The CDR3, as DNA: TGCAGCGTTAACCAGGGAATCACAGATACGCAGTATTTT.

The V and J genes are TRBV7-2 and TRBJ2-7, with 9 bases identical to TRBD2. CDR1 and CDR2 (germline): SGHTA, FQGNSA. CDR3 length: 16 residues. Trimming removed 2 bases from V and 3 bases from J; junction bases left unmatched: 8. Written as DNA, the CDR3 is TGTGCCAGCAGCTTATCCGCTAGCGGGGAGGGCTACGAGCAGTACTTC. Amino acids: CASSLSASGEGYEQYF.

This chain links TRBV5-4 with TRBJ2-3; 8 nucleotides match TRBD1. The CDR3 runs to 16 residues. V was clipped by 4 bases and J by 5 bases; unmatched bases: 12. Looked up from germline, CDR1 is SGHNT and CDR2 is YYREEE (reference sequence). CDR3 nucleotides: TGTGCCAGCAGCCGAATTTGGCAGGGGGCTGGAGATACGCAGTATTTT. Its protein is CASSRIWQGAGDTQYF.

This clone was observed a single time. The chain is built from TRBV19 and TRBJ1-1; the match to TRBD1 covers 8 bases. V lost 5 bases, J lost 6 bases, and 14 bases stayed unmatched. Germline V lookup: CDR1 LNHDA, CDR2 SQIVND (reference sequence). This CDR3 is 16 amino acids long. CDR3 residues: CASSVRTGITRAEAFF. CDR3 nucleotides: TGTGCCAGTAGTGTACGGACAGGGATAACTAGGGCTGAAGCTTTCTTT.

Concerning this clone: In this CDR3 the conserved last residue, phenylalanine or tryptophan, is missing, so a read error is likely. It is unclear where the CDR3 begins or ends on the DNA, so no DNA is shown, and the CDR3 is as TCRdb lists it. The chain is built from TRBV28 and TRBJ2-7; the table's D call of TRBD2 was not tested on the DNA. The CDR3 spans 13 residues, counting both ends. Germline loops: CDR1 MDHEN, CDR2 SYDVKM. CDR3 amino acids: CASSSTELAGLSS.

The gene calls are TRBV3-1 (or the pseudogene TRBV3-2) and TRBJ1-3; D gene unclear. The CDR3 is made up of 13 amino acids. The ends were cut back, 3 bases at V and 3 bases at J, with 6 bases in the middle. The germline gives CDR1 LGHDT, CDR2 YNNKEL (reference sequence). The CDR3 DNA reads as TGTGCCAGCAGCCACGTTAATGGAAACACCATATATTTT. Translation gives CASSHVNGNTIYF.

The chain is built from TRBV5-4 and TRBJ1-2; 9 bases line up with TRBD1. CDR3 length: 13 amino acids. The V segment lost 4 bases and the J segment 8 bases; nucleotides outside the gene matches: 6. From germline, CDR1 is SGHNT and CDR2 YYREEE (reference sequence). The CDR3 spells CASSQGQGKGYTF. The CDR3 DNA reads TGTGCCAGCAGCCAAGGACAGGGGAAGGGCTACACCTTC.

The rearrangement links TRBV29-1 to TRBJ2-7, with 8 bases that match TRBD2. Germline V gene sequence: CDR1 SQVTM, CDR2 ANQGSEA. The CDR3 is 13 amino acids. J was trimmed by 4 bases and V by 7 bases; bases with no gene match: 9. Here the CDR3 reads CSAQAGVVYEQYF. CDR3 DNA sequence: TGCAGCGCTCAAGCGGGAGTGGTGTACGAGCAGTACTTC.

In this sample, this clone turned up a few times. V and J are TRBV5-6 and TRBJ2-2; 8 bases line up with TRBD1. The J segment lost 6 bases and the V segment lost 4 bases, leaving 8 bases of the junction unmatched. The CDR3 runs 15 residues. Germline CDR1 reads SGHDT; CDR2 reads YYEEEE. The CDR3 region is CASSRGTGGSGELFF. CDR3 DNA: TGTGCCAGCAGCCGGGGGACAGGAGGTTCCGGGGAGCTGTTTTTT.